This T cell receptor beta chain was found in a study of patients and donors after allogeneic stem cell transplantation. TCRdb itself ran the RT-PCR reads through MiXCR, one entry per CDR3 protein. This sample has about a million distinct CDR3 sequences, with roughly 17% found just once. In this sample, this clonotype turned up a few times. Germline V gene data show CDR1 as DFQATT and CDR2 as SNEGSKA (reference sequence). The CDR3 is made up of 16 amino acids. V trimming: 3 bases; J trimming: 5 bases; junction bases outside the gene matches: 14. The V gene is TRBV20-1, the J gene TRBJ2-3, with 7 bases fitting TRBD2. Material for sequencing was blood, either unsorted or a sorted T cell fraction (not recorded which). The TCR sequence derives from a human donor who was either an allogeneic HSCT recipient or a stem cell or donor lymphocyte infusion donor (not recorded which). It is not recorded whose cells these are; they may come from a transplant donor. The CDR3 nucleotides are TGCAGTGCTAGGTTGACTGCTAGCGGTCAGCGAGATACGCAGTATTTT. Protein sequence: CSARLTASGQRDTQYF.